This is a list of T cell receptor beta chains from one sample in a study of T cell responses to AZD1222 COVID-19 vaccine. Some clones are missing from TCRdb's copy, which holds only in-frame ones; the method was immunoSEQ multiplex PCR. Among 58,000 or so clones listed, 84% were seen once. This specimen was peripheral blood, taken on day 0 of AZD1222 vaccination. Receptors originate from an adult in good health. CDR3s include the opening cysteine and the closing phenylalanine or tryptophan. A D gene is named only where the DNA matches it firmly. The size of a clone is reported for some rows only, either as once, few or many, or as a class for expanded clones.

TRBJ2-1 few TRBV7-9 - CASSYDHQQFF TGTGCCAGCAGCTACGACCATCAGCAGTTCTTC
TRBJ1-5 - TRBV10-1 TRBD1 CASDRQGVQPQHF TGCGCCAGCGATCGACAGGGGGTTCAGCCCCAGCATTTT
TRBJ1-2 - TRBV10-3 - CAISVRRDYGYTF TGTGCCATCAGTGTGCGCAGGGACTATGGCTACACCTTC
TRBJ2-1 - TRBV5-1 TRBD2 CASRPQLAGVGNEQFF TGCGCCAGCAGACCACAACTAGCGGGGGTTGGCAATGAGCAGTTCTTC
TRBJ1-2 few TRBV6-5 - CASSYEGGRGYTF TGTGCCAGCAGTTACGAGGGGGGACGGGGCTACACCTTC
TRBJ1-1 - TRBV27 TRBD1 CASTPTGANTEAFF TGTGCCAGCACGCCAACAGGGGCGAACACTGAAGCTTTCTTT
TRBJ1-5 once TRBV30 TRBD1 CAWGGQGKQPQHF TGTGCCTGGGGGGGACAGGGAAAGCAGCCCCAGCATTTT
TRBJ1-6 - TRBV5-6 - CASSPDQGSPLHF TGTGCCAGCAGCCCGGACCAGGGCTCACCCCTCCACTTT
TRBJ2-1 - TRBV4-2 - CASSPPRASLTYNEQFF TGTGCCAGCAGCCCCCCGCGGGCAAGCTTGACCTACAATGAGCAGTTCTTC
TRBJ2-7 - TRBV3-1/TRBV3-2 TRBD2 CASSQESETGGAHEQYF TGTGCCAGCAGCCAAGAATCGGAAACCGGGGGGGCCCACGAGCAGTACTTC
TRBJ2-7 - TRBV5-1 - CASSPRDRALSYEQYF TGCGCCAGCAGCCCCAGGGATCGGGCCCTGTCCTACGAGCAGTACTTC
TRBJ2-5 - TRBV2 - CASSVSLASPGETQYF TGTGCCAGCAGTGTTTCATTGGCTAGCCCGGGGGAGACCCAGTACTTC
TRBJ1-5 - TRBV15 - CATSRPATGHSNQPQHF TGTGCCACCAGCAGGCCCGCCACAGGCCACAGCAATCAGCCCCAGCATTTT
TRBJ1-6 - TRBV19 - CASSIEWESSPLHF TGTGCCAGTAGTATTGAGTGGGAGAGTTCACCCCTCCACTTT
TRBJ2-1 - TRBV18 TRBD2 CASSQRGGSYNEQFF TGTGCCAGCTCACAGCGGGGGGGCTCCTACAATGAGCAGTTCTTC
TRBJ2-7 - TRBV28 - CASSPPRSSYEQYF TGTGCCAGCAGTCCTCCCCGGAGCTCCTACGAGCAGTACTTC
TRBJ1-5 - TRBV29-1 TRBD1 CSVRGTGNQPQHF TGCAGCGTTCGCGGGACAGGCAATCAGCCCCAGCATTTT
TRBJ1-6 - TRBV14 TRBD1 CASSQVRGDSPLHF TGTGCCAGCAGCCAGGTCAGGGGGGATTCACCCCTCCACTTT
TRBJ2-5 once TRBV11-2 - CASSLWWGRSETQYF TGTGCCAGCAGCCTTTGGTGGGGCCGATCAGAGACCCAGTACTTC
TRBJ2-5 once TRBV6-6 TRBD2 CASSPPRLAGGSETQYF TGTGCCAGCAGTCCGCCTAGACTAGCGGGGGGGTCGGAGACCCAGTACTTC
TRBJ1-4 - TRBV5-1 - CASSLGVVGVNEKLFF TGCGCCAGCAGCTTGGGGGTCGTAGGGGTTAATGAAAAACTGTTTTTT
TRBJ2-7 - TRBV5-1 TRBD2 CASSVGLASLSYEQYF TGCGCCAGCAGCGTAGGACTAGCGAGCCTCTCCTACGAGCAGTACTTC
TRBJ2-3 - TRBV7-2 TRBD2 CASSLVAGTSTDTQYF TGTGCCAGCAGCTTAGTAGCGGGGACCTCCACAGATACGCAGTATTTT
TRBJ1-5 - TRBV30 - CAWSEANQPQHF TGTGCCTGGAGCGAGGCGAATCAGCCCCAGCATTTT
TRBJ1-3 - TRBV15 TRBD1 CATSRTGVSRNTIYF TGTGCCACCAGCCGCACAGGGGTTTCTAGAAACACCATATATTTT
TRBJ2-2 few TRBV7-8 TRBD1 CASSSTGTGELFF TGTGCCAGCAGCTCGACAGGGACCGGGGAGCTGTTTTTT
TRBJ2-7 once TRBV6-4 TRBD1 CASSDSPWEQGINSYEQYF TGTGCCAGCAGTGACTCTCCATGGGAACAGGGGATCAACTCCTACGAGCAGTACTTC
TRBJ1-5 - TRBV18 TRBD1 CASSIGTGAPQPQHF TGTGCCAGCTCGATTGGGACAGGGGCGCCTCAGCCCCAGCATTTT
TRBJ2-3 - TRBV7-9 - CASSLSSGGQIISTDTQYF TGTGCCAGCAGCTTATCCTCAGGAGGGCAGATAATAAGCACAGATACGCAGTATTTT
TRBJ2-7 - TRBV7-8 - CASSWTISGEQYF TGTGCCAGCAGCTGGACAATTTCAGGCGAGCAGTACTTC
TRBJ1-2 - TRBV7-9 TRBD1 CASSSHRDRGFSGYTF TGTGCCAGCAGCTCACACCGGGACAGGGGGTTTTCCGGCTACACCTTC
TRBJ2-3 - TRBV20-1 - CSASHTATDTQYF TGCAGTGCTAGTCACACAGCCACAGATACGCAGTATTTT
TRBJ1-3 - TRBV7-2 - CASNSPRRGGNTIYF TGTGCCAGCAACTCCCCCCGCAGGGGTGGAAACACCATATATTTT
TRBJ2-7 - TRBV7-2 TRBD2 CASSQGGGGAHEQYF TGTGCCAGCAGTCAAGGTGGCGGGGGGGCCCACGAGCAGTACTTC
TRBJ2-7 - TRBV6-2/TRBV6-3 TRBD1 CASGRSGTGAYEQYF TGTGCCAGCGGCCGCTCCGGGACAGGGGCCTACGAGCAGTACTTC
TRBJ1-1 - TRBV29-1 - CSVEVSTRTGEAFF TGCAGCGTTGAAGTTTCAACAAGGACGGGTGAAGCTTTCTTT
TRBJ2-5 few TRBV20-1 TRBD1 CSARDDRDQYF TGCAGTGCTAGGGACGACAGGGACCAGTACTTC
TRBJ1-1 few TRBV5-4 - CASSTAQGTEAFF TGTGCCAGCAGCACCGCACAGGGCACTGAAGCTTTCTTT
TRBJ2-1 - TRBV11-2 TRBD2 CASSTYRGDSYNEQFF TGTGCCAGCAGCACTTATCGGGGGGACTCCTACAATGAGCAGTTCTTC
TRBJ1-1 - TRBV15 - CATSSSLRENTEAFF TGTGCCACCAGCAGTTCCCTTCGGGAGAACACTGAAGCTTTCTTT
TRBJ2-7 - TRBV4-2 - CASSHGGRNEQYF TGTGCCAGCAGCCACGGGGGGCGAAACGAGCAGTACTTC
TRBJ2-7 - TRBV19 TRBD1 CASSSSGQGLGEQYF TGTGCCAGTAGTTCTTCGGGACAGGGACTCGGCGAGCAGTACTTC
TRBJ1-2 - TRBV6-1 - CASSEVPFRGGYTF TGTGCCAGCAGTGAAGTGCCTTTTCGAGGGGGCTACACCTTC
TRBJ2-1 - TRBV29-1 - CTIPGDRIYEQFF TGCACCATCCCGGGAGACAGGATTTATGAGCAGTTCTTC
TRBJ2-7 - TRBV3-1/TRBV3-2 TRBD1 CASSQVRGTGSYEQYF TGTGCCAGCAGCCAAGTTAGGGGGACAGGCTCCTACGAGCAGTACTTC
TRBJ2-2 - TRBV7-7 - CASSAMGGSGELFF TGTGCCAGCAGCGCAATGGGGGGCTCCGGGGAGCTGTTTTTT
TRBJ2-5 - TRBV29-1 TRBD2 CSVEWFRLAGGTQETQYF TGCAGCGTTGAATGGTTCCGGCTAGCGGGGGGTACACAAGAGACCCAGTACTTC
TRBJ2-7 - TRBV9 - CASSEALQRSYF TGTGCCAGCAGCGAGGCCCTCCAAAGATCGTACTTC
TRBJ1-1 - TRBV27 - CASSSPPDNTEAFF TGTGCCAGCAGTTCCCCCCCCGATAACACTGAAGCTTTCTTT
TRBJ2-3 - TRBV4-1 - CASSQVGYTDTQYF TGCGCCAGCAGCCAAGTCGGCTACACAGATACGCAGTATTTT
TRBJ2-7 - TRBV6-5 TRBD2 CASSSGAGNEQYF TGTGCCAGCAGTAGCGGGGCGGGGAACGAGCAGTACTTC